The sequence of this TCR beta chain was determined in a study of blood T cell repertoires in COVID-19. The assay was immunoSEQ multiplex PCR, and TCRdb's table has in-frame clones only and misses some. Here the sample spans fewer than 300,000 clones, more than 90% being singletons. Trimming cost V 1 base and J 5 bases; bases outside gene matches: 13. CDR1 and CDR2 from the germline V gene are SGHRS and YFSETQ. CDR3 length equals 20 residues. The sequenced material came from peripheral blood. The chain links TRBV5-1 to TRBJ2-2; 14 bases fit TRBD2. The receptor's source is a person aged 18-30 years with COVID-19, enrolled during active disease. The CDR3 DNA sequence: TGCGCCAGCAGCTTGAAAGGACAGGGGGGACTAGCGGGAGCTACCGGGGAGCTGTTTTTT. Protein product: CASSLKGQGGLAGATGELFF. Complete variable domain (other parts from reference TRBV5-1 and TRBJ2-2): KAGVTQTPRYLIKTRGQQVTLSCSPISGHRSVSWYQQTPGQGLQFLFEYFSETQRNKGNFPGRFSGRQFSNSRSEMNVSTLELGDSALYLCASSLKGQGGLAGATGELFFGEGSRLTVL.